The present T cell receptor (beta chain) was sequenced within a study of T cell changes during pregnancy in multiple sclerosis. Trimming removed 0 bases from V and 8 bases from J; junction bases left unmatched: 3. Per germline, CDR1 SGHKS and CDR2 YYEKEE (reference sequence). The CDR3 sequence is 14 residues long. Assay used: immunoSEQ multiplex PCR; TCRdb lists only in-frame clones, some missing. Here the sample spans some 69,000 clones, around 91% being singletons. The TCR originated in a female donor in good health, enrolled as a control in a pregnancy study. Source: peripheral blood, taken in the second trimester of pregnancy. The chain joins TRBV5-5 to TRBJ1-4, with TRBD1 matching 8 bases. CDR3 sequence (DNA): TGTGCCAGCAGCTTGGGGACAGGGAACGAAAAACTGTTTTTT. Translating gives CASSLGTGNEKLFF.